These T cell receptor beta chains were read from a single sample in a study of T cell responses to AZD1222 COVID-19 vaccine. Method: immunoSEQ multiplex PCR; TCRdb's copy keeps in-frame clones and lacks some. The table has about 120,000 clones, about nine tenths seen once. The starting material was peripheral blood, obtained 28 days after the second AZD1222 dose. The source is an adult who received the AZD1222 COVID-19 vaccine. Each CDR3 is given with its conserved first and last residue. D genes are given only for firm matches.

TRBJ1-2	TRBV6-2/TRBV6-3	.	12	CASSYREGGYTF
TRBJ1-6	TRBV6-2/TRBV6-3	.	17	CASSYAPGGRDNSPLHF
TRBJ1-1	TRBV28	.	15	CASRESGSGNTEAFF
TRBJ2-3	TRBV5-1	.	15	CASSASPSFTDTQYF
TRBJ1-4	TRBV20-1	.	11	CSASTNEKLFF
TRBJ1-5	TRBV2	.	15	CASSETRSGNQPQHF
TRBJ2-3	TRBV4-1	.	15	CASSPVGGSTDTQYF
TRBJ1-2	TRBV28	.	12	CASSRGGFGYTF
TRBJ1-2	TRBV10-3	.	14	CAISGDAGNYGYTF
TRBJ1-1	TRBV18	TRBD1	15	CASSPTGQGGTEAFF
TRBJ1-4	TRBV5-1	.	15	CASSSGRGTNEKLFF
TRBJ2-1	TRBV7-2	TRBD2	16	CASSLASGGGYNEQFF
TRBJ1-2	TRBV29-1	TRBD1	13	CSVDRGPTEGYTF
TRBJ1-1	TRBV12-3/TRBV12-4	.	13	CASSTGLNTEAFF
TRBJ2-7	TRBV7-2	TRBD1	14	CASSPRDRTYEQYF
TRBJ2-7	TRBV4-1	TRBD1	14	CASSQGTGVWEQYF
TRBJ1-5	TRBV19	TRBD1	17	CASSKWGQGARNQPQHF
TRBJ1-1	TRBV11-2	TRBD1	16	CASKQGRGQKNTEAFF
TRBJ2-7	TRBV5-1	.	17	CASSWLGGPMKSYEQYF
TRBJ1-5	TRBV5-5	TRBD1	15	CASSAGQAFNQPQHF
TRBJ2-4	TRBV9	.	12	CASSVNRDTLYF
TRBJ1-2	TRBV9	.	14	CASSETSTNYGYTF
TRBJ2-5	TRBV7-9	.	15	CASSLGEGWQETQYF
TRBJ1-1	TRBV6-5	.	16	CASSYSGGRVHTEAFF
TRBJ1-2	TRBV3-1/TRBV3-2	TRBD1	15	CASSRPGTGYYGYTF
TRBJ1-3	TRBV27	.	14	CASSTGGWGNTIYF
TRBJ1-6	TRBV28	.	12	CASSDSVGPLHF
TRBJ1-5	TRBV11-2	.	13	CASSLERGQPQHF
TRBJ1-1	TRBV11-1	.	14	CASSLAPHGTEAFF
TRBJ2-5	TRBV19	.	12	CASSLGQETQYF
TRBJ2-1	TRBV10-1	TRBD2	15	CASSTGLAVYNEQFF
TRBJ2-1	TRBV5-4	TRBD1	15	CASSTGQGGRDEQFF
TRBJ2-5	TRBV5-8	TRBD1	17	CASSLLPGTAVQETQYF
TRBJ1-1	TRBV6-2/TRBV6-3	TRBD1	18	CASSDPRTGARMSTEAFF
TRBJ2-3	TRBV6-1	.	15	CASSEEAAGTDTQYF
TRBJ2-3	TRBV7-3	.	13	CASSSTFTDTQYF
TRBJ1-2	TRBV6-1	.	12	CASVQGTYGYTF
TRBJ1-3	TRBV2	.	15	CASSGRDVSGNTIYF
TRBJ1-5	TRBV5-8	.	14	CASSLAFSGGPQHF
TRBJ2-7	TRBV3-1/TRBV3-2	.	15	CASSLNPDRAYEQYF
TRBJ1-1	TRBV6-1	.	13	CASSDDWNTEAFF
TRBJ2-2	TRBV6-1	.	15	CASSEQLEGSGELFF
TRBJ2-3	TRBV5-1	TRBD2	15	CASSLAGGRTDTQYF
TRBJ2-2	TRBV7-2	TRBD1	16	CASSLWDRGLGGELFF
TRBJ1-4	TRBV21-1	.	14	CASSKGSPNEKLFF
TRBJ1-4	TRBV9	TRBD1	13	CASSVGTGEKLFF
TRBJ1-2	TRBV5-1	.	15	CASSLALSPTHGYTF
TRBJ1-2	TRBV19	.	13	CASSMGGVGGYTF
TRBJ2-7	TRBV7-6	.	13	CASSFSGFREQYF
TRBJ2-2	TRBV4-1	.	16	CASSQPDTSNTGELFF
TRBJ2-2	TRBV27	TRBD1	14	CASSEQGAPGELFF
TRBJ1-1	TRBV11-2	.	15	CASSLDHPSSSVAFF